This T cell receptor beta chain derives from a study of blood T cell repertoires in COVID-19 (dated by TCRdb to about 2020). Notes on the research overall: Collaborator samples came from the United States, Italy and Spain and covered acute and convalescent phases of COVID-19. The material from the prospective study consisted of cDNA or gDNA derived from T cells, B-cell-depleted T cells, or PBMCs. Deeply sampled blood TCRbeta repertoires from subjects exposed to, actively infected with, or recovered from COVID-19 were included in the dataset. The repertoires were made available in a free public database intended to serve as a resource for research on the immune response to SARS-CoV-2. The samples were drawn from two sources: the first 160 participants of the ongoing ImmuneRACE study, and 1,000 to 1,500 subjects contributed by 6 global collaborators. Sample metadata almost always included a de-identified subject ID, COVID-19 status, age in years and sex. Where available, HLA class I and class II types were obtained from metadata supplied by the sample provider rather than from assay-based typing. Paper-wide results and their limitations: Clinical and demographic metadata were provided uncurated, with the amount varying by source and participant.

To note about this clone: The specificity of this receptor is unknown. No clone much larger than this one lies a single base away; base qualities are absent.

The collaborating institutions used their own protocols to collect whole blood in K2EDTA tubes. Collaborator samples were shipped for TCRbeta analysis as frozen whole blood, isolated PBMCs, or DNA extracted from either sample type. V is clipped by 1 base and J by 0 bases, and the sequence between their germline boundaries is 10 bases long. Reading the germline V gene gives CDR1 SGHVS and CDR2 FQNEAQ. CDR3 length: 16 amino acids, cysteine to phenylalanine. The entry retains the CDR3 DNA only, 48 bases that are in frame from base 1. TCRbeta CDR3 regions were amplified from genomic DNA using the immunoSEQ Assay, a bias-controlled multiplex PCR. As for the original processing: Within the assay, amplification of reference gene primers was used to estimate how many nucleated cells each sample contained. Sequence reads were collapsed and filtered to measure the absolute abundance of every unique TCRbeta CDR3 rearrangement. For each sample, productive Simpson clonality was calculated as the square root of Simpson's diversity index across productive rearrangements. Entries here come from immuneACCESS through TCRdb and include only in-frame sequences with V and J called. Some clones fail to appear in such tables; in the studies checked, an unresolved V gene covers under half of the shortfall, and the cause of the remainder is unknown. V and J calls and clone size are those listed in that table; D and trimming were worked out from the DNA. The sample records about 72,000 clones, 91% of which are singletons. Of the sample, approximately 7.9% is held by the ten largest clones.

Input material: peripheral blood. The chain uses TRBV7-8 and TRBJ1-3; TRBD1 is perhaps the D gene, given 6 matching bases. This TCR was sampled from a human donor in a cohort sampled during active COVID-19. The CDR3 sequence is CASSLVSRGSGNTIYF. DNA sequence: TGTGCCAGCAGCTTAGTTTCCAGGGGCTCTGGAAACACCATATATTTT. Outside the CDR3, residues come from the reference TRBV7-8 and TRBJ1-3 proteins, so the full variable domain is: GAGVSQSPRYKVAKRGQDVALRCDPISGHVSLFWYQQALGQGPEFLTYFQNEAQLDKSGLPSDRFFAERPEGSVSTLKIQRTQQEDSAVYLCASSLVSRGSGNTIYFGEGSWLTVV.